These 21 T cell receptor beta chains came from one sample sequenced in a study of shared clonotypes between healthy human individuals. The data were produced by immunoSEQ multiplex PCR, yet TCRdb's version contains in-frame clones alone and is incomplete. This table holds roughly 2.4 million clones, more than 90% found once. The sequenced sample was naive CD4+ T cells sorted from blood. Sample subset: CD45RA+ positively selected. These receptor sequences come from a man aged 18 to 30 in good health.

The rearrangement joins TRBV4-3 to TRBJ2-7, with D unclear. Germline V lookup: CDR1 LGHNA, CDR2 YSLEER. The CDR3 has 14 residues. The V end was cut by 0 bases, the J end by 3 bases, with 9 bases between. This chain's CDR3 is CASSQDIGDYEQYF. DNA for the CDR3: TGCGCCAGCAGCCAAGATATTGGAGACTACGAGCAGTACTTC.

The V call is TRBV5-6, the J call TRBJ2-7; D call uncertain. Trimming removed 3 bases at V and 6 bases at J, with 10 bases between. This CDR3 spans 12 amino acids. Germline CDR1 and CDR2: SGHDT and YYEEEE. CDR3 region: CASSYLLFEQYF. The CDR3 DNA follows: TGTGCCAGCAGCTACCTGTTATTCGAGCAGTACTTC.

To note about this clone: At the DNA level, this CDR3 is encoded by other sequences in the same sample as well. The chain employs TRBV6-6 and TRBJ1-6; unclear D gene. Per the germline V gene, CDR1 is MNHNY and CDR2 is SVGAGI (reference sequence). Trimming removed 6 bases at V and 8 bases at J, with 8 bases between. There are 12 residues in the CDR3. Here the CDR3 DNA reads TGTGCCAGCAGCCCCCCGGATTCACCCCTCCACTTT. Residues: CASSPPDSPLHF.

This chain connects TRBV12-5 to TRBJ2-5, with a possible D match to TRBD1 (5 bases). The CDR3 loop spans 18 amino acids. Germline V CDR1 and CDR2: LGHNT, FRNRAP. Trimming left V 5 bases short and J 1 base short, with 23 bases between. CDR3 sequence: CASGQENKDSLLQETQYF. The CDR3, as DNA: TGTGCTAGTGGTCAGGAGAACAAAGACAGTCTTCTCCAAGAGACCCAGTACTTC.

J is TRBJ1-1 and V is TRBV10-3, with a tentative D call TRBD1 (5 bases). From germline, CDR1 is ENHRY and CDR2 SYGVKD. The V gene lost 6 bases and the J gene lost 4 bases, with 30 bases spanning the gap. This CDR3 contains 19 residues. The CDR3 sequence: CAISAGPALTEGLVTEAFF. In DNA, the CDR3 is TGTGCCATCAGCGCGGGCCCTGCCCTGACAGAGGGGTTGGTCACTGAAGCTTTCTTT.

The genes are TRBV19 and TRBJ1-4; no firm D call. V lost 5 bases and J lost 0, with 10 bases in between. The CDR3 has 15 residues. In germline, CDR1 is LNHDA, CDR2 SQIVND (reference sequence). The CDR3 is CASSALSATNEKLFF. CDR3 coding DNA: TGTGCCAGTAGTGCACTTAGTGCAACTAATGAAAAACTGTTTTTT.

The chain joins TRBV6-5 to TRBJ1-3; D call uncertain. Germline loops: CDR1 MNHEY, CDR2 SVGAGI. The CDR3 is 15 residues long. V lost 5 bases and J 4 bases, leaving 15 bases between the germline ends. This CDR3 reads CASSTSVTSGNTIYF. For the CDR3, the DNA is TGTGCCAGCAGTACCTCAGTTACCTCCGGAAACACCATATATTTT.

The chain combines TRBV7-2 with TRBJ1-5; 7 bases agree with TRBD1. Germline lookup yields CDR1 SGHTA and CDR2 FQGNSA. The V gene end was trimmed by 1 base and the J gene end by 0 bases; junction bases not matched to a gene: 3. CDR3 length: 16 amino acids. The CDR3 DNA reads TGTGCCAGCAGCTTAGAGGGGACAGTTAGCAATCAGCCCCAGCATTTT. The encoded protein is CASSLEGTVSNQPQHF.

About this clone itself: Other DNA sequences of this sample code for an identical CDR3. The chain is built from TRBV30 and TRBJ1-1, with D uncertain. Trimming left V 3 bases short and J 3 bases short, with 11 bases between. This CDR3 is built from 13 residues. CDR1 GTSNPN and CDR2 SVGIG come from the germline V gene (reference sequence). CDR3 DNA sequence: TGTGCCTGGAGCGGCCGAGCTGACACTGAAGCTTTCTTT. Amino acid sequence: CAWSGRADTEAFF.

The chain links TRBV4-3 to TRBJ2-1; 10 bases are a match to TRBD2. V was pared by 0 bases and J by 1 base, with 6 bases of the junction left unmatched. The CDR3 spans 18 residues. Germline V gene lookup returns CDR1 LGHNA and CDR2 YSLEER. CDR3 sequence reads: CASSQDGASGSSYNEQFF. CDR3 bases: TGCGCCAGCAGCCAAGATGGCGCTAGCGGGAGTTCCTACAATGAGCAGTTCTTC.

This sequence joins TRBV5-1 and TRBJ2-7; TRBD2 might be the D (6 bases). This CDR3 contains 15 residues. Germline V CDR1 and CDR2: SGHRS, YFSETQ. Trimming cost V 0 bases and J 3 bases, with 13 bases left between them. CDR3 in amino acids: CASSLVWGDGYEQYF. The CDR3 coding sequence is TGCGCCAGCAGCTTGGTTTGGGGGGATGGCTACGAGCAGTACTTC.

The chain links TRBV28 to TRBJ2-1; possible D gene TRBD2, 7 bases. The CDR3 has 15 amino acids. The V end was cut by 4 bases, the J end by 8 bases, with 18 bases between. The germline V gene encodes CDR1 MDHEN and CDR2 SYDVKM. CDR3 DNA sequence: TGTGCCAGCAGTTCCCCAGGGGCGGGGGCAGATGAGCAGTTCTTC. This gives the protein CASSSPGAGADEQFF. Drawing the rest from reference TRBV28 and TRBJ2-1, the complete variable domain is DVKVTQSSRYLVKRTGEKVFLECVQDMDHENMFWYRQDPGLGLRLIYFSYDVKMKEKGDIPEGYSVSREKKERFSLILESASTNQTSMYLCASSSPGAGADEQFFGPGTRLTVL.

V gene TRBV18 combines with J gene TRBJ1-5; D is undetermined. Germline-derived CDR1 and CDR2 are KGHSH and LQKENI. Trimming pared 0 bases from V and 6 bases from J, leaving 15 bases between. This CDR3 comprises 16 residues. As DNA, the CDR3 is TGTGCCAGCTCACCACCGGGGATCTCGGGCGTTCAGCCCCAGCATTTT. Its protein is CASSPPGISGVQPQHF.

The chain links TRBV28 to TRBJ1-2; TRBD1 is a possible D gene (5 bases). V dropped 3 bases and J dropped 8 bases, with 10 bases sitting between them. The CDR3 is 12 residues long. The V gene's germline CDR1 is MDHEN and CDR2 SYDVKM. The CDR3 bases are TGTGCCAGCAGTTTGGTCAGGGAGGGCTACACCTTC. Translation: CASSLVREGYTF.

This clone was detected only once. The chain employs TRBV6-5 and TRBJ1-2; TRBD1 agrees at 7 bases. J was trimmed by 4 bases and V by 2 bases; bases with no gene match: 10. The CDR3 extends over 16 amino acids. Germline lookup yields CDR1 MNHEY and CDR2 SVGAGI. CDR3 sequence: CASSYTGQAGTYGYTF. For the CDR3, the DNA is TGTGCCAGCAGTTACACCGGACAGGCGGGGACCTATGGCTACACCTTC.

Details on this clone: One end of the junction varies from germline; a read error may be responsible. The chain carries TRBV11-2 and TRBJ2-1; D gene uncertain. The CDR3 runs 11 residues. Germline values: CDR1 SGHAT, CDR2 FQNNGV. The CDR3 loop reads CASSVQNERFF. In DNA, the CDR3 is TGTGCCAGCAGCGTCCAGAATGAGCGGTTCTTC.

The V and J genes are TRBV5-8 and TRBJ2-5; 8 bases map to TRBD2. The length of the CDR3 is 14 residues. The V gene end was trimmed by 4 bases and the J gene end by 5 bases; junction bases not matched to a gene: 7. Germline CDR1 and CDR2: SGHTS and YDEGEE. The CDR3 protein is CASSAGLAAETQYF. The DNA of the CDR3 is TGTGCCAGCAGCGCCGGACTAGCCGCTGAGACCCAGTACTTC.

This clone showed up just once. Additional DNA sequences in this sample encode the identical CDR3. CDR3: CAWTPGPNTGELFF. For the CDR3, the DNA is TGTGCCTGGACGCCGGGGCCGAACACCGGGGAGCTGTTTTTT. The V and J genes are TRBV30 and TRBJ2-2; D may match TRBD1 or TRBD2 (5 bases each). The CDR3 has 14 residues. The V end was cut by 4 bases, the J end by 0 bases, with 9 bases between. Germline loops: CDR1 GTSNPN, CDR2 SVGIG (reference sequence). The variable domain in full, with the rest retrieved from reference TRBV30 and TRBJ2-2, is SQTIHQWPATLVQPVGSPLSLECTVEGTSNPNLYWYRQAAGRGLQLLFYSVGIGQISSEVPQNLSASRPQDRQFILSSKKLLLSDSGFYLCAWTPGPNTGELFFGEGSRLTVL.

This rearrangement joins TRBV30 to TRBJ2-5, with D perhaps matching TRBD1 (5 bases). Trimming shortened V by 3 bases and J by 4 bases, and 12 bases separated the two germline ends. This CDR3 is 13 amino acids long. Germline-derived CDR1 and CDR2 are GTSNPN and SVGIG (reference sequence). CDR3 sequence reads: CAWRVTGLETQYF. The CDR3 DNA sequence: TGTGCCTGGAGAGTAACAGGTCTAGAGACCCAGTACTTC.

A remark on this clone: In the same sample, other DNA sequences code for this CDR3. This chain joins TRBV30 and TRBJ2-5; TRBD1 or TRBD2 may be the D gene (5 bases each). CDR3 size: 13 residues. The V end was cut by 6 bases, the J end by 5 bases, with 16 bases between. Germline lookup yields CDR1 GTSNPN and CDR2 SVGIG (reference sequence). The CDR3 reads CACPGPERETQYF. CDR3 in DNA: TGTGCCTGCCCGGGGCCCGAGCGGGAGACCCAGTACTTC.

V is TRBV30 and J is TRBJ1-6; 7 bases map to TRBD1. This CDR3 contains 17 residues. V lost 0 bases and J lost 9; bases outside the gene matches: 14. Germline CDR1 is GTSNPN and CDR2 is SVGIG (reference sequence). Here the CDR3 reads CAWSVKRSGTAFSPLHF. CDR3 nucleotides: TGTGCCTGGAGTGTAAAGCGCTCCGGGACAGCGTTTTCACCCCTCCACTTT.